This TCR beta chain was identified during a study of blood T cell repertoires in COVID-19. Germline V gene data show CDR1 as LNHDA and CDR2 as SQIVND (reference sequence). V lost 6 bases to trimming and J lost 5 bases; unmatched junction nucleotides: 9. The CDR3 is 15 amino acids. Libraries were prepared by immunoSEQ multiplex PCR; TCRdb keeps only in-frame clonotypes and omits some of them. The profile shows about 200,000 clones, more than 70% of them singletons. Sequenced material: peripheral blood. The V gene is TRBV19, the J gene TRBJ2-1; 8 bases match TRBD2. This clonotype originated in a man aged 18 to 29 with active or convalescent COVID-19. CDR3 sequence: CASRDGGAGHNEQFF. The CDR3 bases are TGTGCCAGTAGAGACGGGGGGGCCGGCCACAATGAGCAGTTCTTC.